The 25 T cell receptor beta chains in this list originate from one sample, sequenced in a study of T cells in Graves' hyperthyroidism and ophthalmopathy. RNA transcripts served as the template for amplifying TCR beta CDR3 regions. First-round RT-PCR with HTBI primers amplified the TCR CDR3 region. TCRdb re-called the multiplex PCR reads through MiXCR, storing one row per CDR3 protein. The sample records some 600,000 distinct CDR3 sequences, about 15% being singletons. Sequences were obtained from blood. These receptor sequences come from a woman in her twenties or thirties with Graves' hyperthyroidism that later progressed to Graves' ophthalmopathy.

This clonotype was seen only a few times. The chain employs TRBV24-1 and TRBJ1-4, with TRBD1 matching 7 bases. Germline V gives CDR1 KGHDR, CDR2 SFDVKD. The CDR3 spans 15 residues. J lost 4 bases, V lost 4 bases, and 5 bases had no gene match. The CDR3 spells CATSENRDSNEKLFF. CDR3 coding DNA: TGTGCCACCAGTGAGAACCGGGACAGTAATGAAAAACTGTTTTTT.

With regard to this clonotype: Since a much larger clone is just one base distant, this may be a read error. CDR3 nucleotide sequence: TGTGCCTGGAGTGGACCGGGGTACACTGAAGCTTTCTTT. This gives the protein CAWSGPGYTEAFF. The chain couples TRBV30 to TRBJ1-1; D gene unclear. Germline loops: CDR1 GTSNPN, CDR2 SVGIG (reference sequence). V lost 1 base to trimming and J lost 3 bases, with 9 bases between them. The CDR3 has 13 amino acids. The full variable domain, with the rest looked up from reference TRBV30 and TRBJ1-1, is SQTIHQWPATLVQPVGSPLSLECTVEGTSNPNLYWYRQAAGRGLQLLFYSVGIGQISSEVPQNLSASRPQDRQFILSSKKLLLSDSGFYLCAWSGPGYTEAFFGQGTRLTVV.

In its sample, this clonotype was seen many times. This chain links TRBV7-8 with TRBJ1-2, with 8 bases lining up with TRBD1. V lost 5 bases and J lost 12; bases outside the gene matches: 8. Germline CDR1 and CDR2: SGHVS and FQNEAQ. There are 12 residues in the CDR3. Here the CDR3 reads CASSQSGQANTF. The CDR3 coding sequence is TGTGCCAGCAGCCAATCGGGACAGGCAAACACCTTC.

This clonotype was recorded at least ten times. V usage is TRBV6-1 and J usage is TRBJ1-3, with unresolved D. Germline values: CDR1 MNHNS, CDR2 SASEGT. Trimming pared 8 bases from V and 6 bases from J, leaving 11 bases between. The CDR3 spans 12 residues. The CDR3 is CASSTGLNTIYF. The CDR3 DNA follows: TGTGCCAGCTCAACGGGGTTAAACACCATATATTTT.

Turning to this clonotype: A much larger clone lies a single base off, so this may be a read error. The V call is TRBV12-3 or TRBV12-4, the J call TRBJ1-2, with D possibly being TRBD1 (5 bases). The CDR3 runs 13 residues. CDR3 bases: TGTCCCAGCAGAAATTCTGGGGGGAGTCGCTACACCTTC. Protein: CPSRNSGGSRYTF.

Many counts were recorded for this clonotype. The gene calls are TRBV19 and TRBJ1-1; 8 bases fit TRBD1. The CDR3 has 16 residues. Germline CDR1 LNHDA, CDR2 SQIVND (reference sequence). V lost 6 bases, J lost 4 bases, and 13 bases stayed unmatched. The DNA of the CDR3 is TGTGCCAGTAGGGGGACAGGCTTCGCCCGAGGCACTGAAGCTTTCTTT. This encodes CASRGTGFARGTEAFF. Filled out from reference TRBV19 and TRBJ1-1, the complete variable domain reads DGGITQSPKYLFRKEGQNVTLSCEQNLNHDAMYWYRQDPGQGLRLIYYSQIVNDFQKGDIAEGYSVSREKKESFPLTVTSAQKNPTAFYLCASRGTGFARGTEAFFGQGTRLTVV.

This clonotype was detected only a few times. V and J are TRBV20-1 and TRBJ2-7; unclear D gene. V was clipped by 2 bases and J by 0 bases, with 8 bases between them. Germline V gene lookup returns CDR1 DFQATT and CDR2 SNEGSKA (reference sequence). This CDR3 has 13 amino acids. In nucleotides, the CDR3 is TGCAGTGCTAGAAGTCTTAGCTCCTACGAGCAGTACTTC. This translates into CSARSLSSYEQYF.

The chain links TRBV10-1 to TRBJ2-3; D gene ambiguous. Germline V gene sequence: CDR1 WNHNN, CDR2 SYGVQD (reference sequence). This CDR3 contains 14 residues. Trimming removed 6 bases at V and 0 bases at J, with 10 bases between. CDR3 nucleotide sequence: TGCGCCAGCAGGGAGACCGCCAGCACAGATACGCAGTATTTT. Translating gives CASRETASTDTQYF.

The chain is built from TRBV6-1 and TRBJ1-3; D may be TRBD1 (6 bases). Germline V gene lookup returns CDR1 MNHNS and CDR2 SASEGT. CDR3 length equals 16 residues. V dropped 5 bases and J dropped 0 bases, with 14 bases sitting between them. The CDR3 sequence is CASSLQGLGSGNTIYF. The CDR3 coding sequence is TGTGCCAGCAGTCTACAGGGTTTAGGCTCTGGAAACACCATATATTTT.

J is TRBJ2-7 and V is TRBV5-6; D is possibly TRBD1 (6 bases). V lost 5 bases and J lost 0, with 18 bases in between. The CDR3 extends over 16 amino acids. Germline CDR1 is SGHDT and CDR2 is YYEEEE. CDR3 DNA sequence: TGTGCCAGCAGTCTCTCTACAGGGATAGCCTCCTACGAGCAGTACTTC. It translates to CASSLSTGIASYEQYF. Drawing the rest from reference TRBV5-6 and TRBJ2-7, the complete variable domain is DAGVTQSPTHLIKTRGQQVTLRCSPKSGHDTVSWYQQALGQGPQFIFQYYEEEERQRGNFPDRFSGHQFPNYSSELNVNALLLGDSALYLCASSLSTGIASYEQYFGPGTRLTVT.

This clonotype has at least ten counts. The chain combines TRBV5-1 with TRBJ2-3, with D uncertain. Germline lookup yields CDR1 SGHRS and CDR2 YFSETQ. The CDR3 extends over 15 amino acids. Trimming left V 2 bases short and J 5 bases short, with 15 bases between. The DNA of the CDR3 is TGCGCCAGCAGCTTCGGTTCCGGGTGGGGAGATACGCAGTATTTT. Amino acid sequence: CASSFGSGWGDTQYF.

This clonotype was detected ten times or more. CDR3 DNA: TGTGCCAGCAGCCCCCCGGGTCGCTCCACTGAAGCTTTCTTT. The encoded protein is CASSPPGRSTEAFF. The chain uses TRBV7-3 and TRBJ1-1; no firm D call. The V gene's germline CDR1 is SGHTA and CDR2 FQGTGA. CDR3 length: 14 residues. V was pared by 5 bases and J by 4 bases, with 14 bases between. The full variable domain, its missing parts supplied by reference TRBV7-3 and TRBJ1-1, is GAGVSQTPSNKVTEKGKYVELRCDPISGHTALYWYRQSLGQGPEFLIYFQGTGAADDSGLPNDRFFAVRPEGSVSTLKIQRTERGDSAVYLCASSPPGRSTEAFFGQGTRLTVV.

The chain joins TRBV5-1 to TRBJ1-1; D not certain. This CDR3 is built from 14 residues. The germline V gene encodes CDR1 SGHRS and CDR2 YFSETQ. Trimming removed 0 bases at V and 1 base at J, with 7 bases between. The CDR3 is CASSLDRWNTEAFF. The CDR3, as DNA: TGCGCCAGCAGCTTGGACCGGTGGAACACTGAAGCTTTCTTT.

There are many counts of this clonotype. The V gene is TRBV6-1, the J gene TRBJ1-5; 8 nucleotides agree with TRBD1. Trimming took 10 bases from V and 3 from J; bases not matched to a gene: 8. Germline values: CDR1 MNHNS, CDR2 SASEGT. The CDR3 is made up of 14 amino acids. The CDR3 is CATKTGVNNQPQHF. The CDR3 region has the DNA TGTGCCACCAAGACAGGGGTAAACAATCAGCCCCAGCATTTT.

A few counts support this clonotype. This may come from a read error, since a much larger clone is one base off. V and J are TRBV19 and TRBJ1-4; 7 bases are shared with TRBD1. The length of the CDR3 is 13 residues. Germline assignment: CDR1 LNHDA and CDR2 SQIVND (reference sequence). The CDR3 region has the DNA TGTGCCAGCACCGGGACAGCTTATGAAGAACTGTTTTTT. Its protein product is CASTGTAYEELFF. The variable domain in full, with the rest retrieved from reference TRBV19 and TRBJ1-4, is DGGITQSPKYLFRKEGQNVTLSCEQNLNHDAMYWYRQDPGQGLRLIYYSQIVNDFQKGDIAEGYSVSREKKESFPLTVTSAQKNPTAFYLCASTGTAYEELFFGSGTQLSVL.

As concerns this clonotype: A much bigger clone sits one base away, suggesting this may be a read error. The chain couples TRBV12-5 to TRBJ1-1, with unresolved D. CDR1 LGHNT and CDR2 FRNRAP come from the germline V gene. The CDR3 consists of 13 residues. Trimming took off 1 base at V and 7 bases at J, with 10 bases between the two ends. The CDR3 DNA follows: TGTGCTAGTGGTTTGGGCCTCAGTTGTGAAGCTTTCTTT. This codes for CASGLGLSCEAFF.

At least ten counts were recorded for this clonotype. This chain uses TRBV28 with TRBJ2-7; tentative D call: TRBD2 (6 bases). Trimming shortened V by 1 base and J by 9 bases, and 43 bases separated the two germline ends. The CDR3 runs 23 residues. CDR1 and CDR2 from the germline V gene are MDHEN and SYDVKM. The CDR3 DNA follows: TGTGCCAGCAGTTTATTTTGGACGTCGGGGGTCGGGCCCCAGGAGGCGGGCGACGGATCGCAGTACTTC. This encodes CASSLFWTSGVGPQEAGDGSQYF.

In this sample, this clonotype turned up many times. V usage is TRBV2 and J usage is TRBJ2-2; 9 nucleotides agree with TRBD1. The CDR3 spans 14 residues. V lost 6 bases and J lost 1; bases outside the gene matches: 0. The germline V gene encodes CDR1 SNHLY and CDR2 FYNNEI. The CDR3 nucleotides read TGTGCCAGCAGGGGACAGGGGAACACCGGGGAGCTGTTTTTT. Translated, it gives CASRGQGNTGELFF.

The sample holds many counts of this clonotype. The germline gene is not matched at one end of the junction; a read error may be the cause. The genes are TRBV5-5 and TRBJ1-1, with 7 bases aligning to TRBD1. Germline V gene lookup returns CDR1 SGHKS and CDR2 YYEKEE (reference sequence). The CDR3 length is 14 residues. CDR3 region: CASSLDRLNTEAFF. The CDR3 nucleotides are TGTGCCAGCAGTTTGGACAGGTTGAACACTGAAGCTTTCTTT.

The table lists this clonotype with many counts. This sequence joins TRBV24-1 and TRBJ1-2; possibly TRBD1 for D (5 bases). The CDR3 length is 15 residues. The germline gives CDR1 KGHDR, CDR2 SFDVKD. Trimming took off 5 bases at V and 8 bases at J, with 20 bases between the two ends. CDR3 in amino acids: CATSGPGTEFGGYTF. CDR3 DNA: TGTGCCACCAGTGGACCCGGGACGGAGTTCGGGGGCTACACCTTC.

Only a few counts were recorded for this clonotype. The chain uses TRBV7-2 and TRBJ2-3; 10 bases fit TRBD1. The CDR3 contains 15 residues. V shed 0 bases and J 5 bases; nucleotides not matched to a gene: 2. The germline V gene encodes CDR1 SGHTA and CDR2 FQGNSA. As DNA, the CDR3 is TGTGCCAGCAGCTTAGCGACAGGGGGCGTAGATACGCAGTATTTT. Translation: CASSLATGGVDTQYF.

This clonotype has ten or more counts. V is TRBV11-3 and J is TRBJ1-1; D call uncertain. The germline V gene has CDR1 SGHNT and CDR2 YENEEA. The V gene lost 1 base and the J gene lost 3 bases, with 15 bases spanning the gap. There are 16 residues in the CDR3. The CDR3 here is CASSLARVGPDTEAFF. CDR3 sequence (DNA): TGTGCCAGCAGCTTAGCGAGGGTTGGGCCTGACACTGAAGCTTTCTTT. The variable domain in full, completed from reference TRBV11-3 and TRBJ1-1, reads EAGVVQSPRYKIIEKKQPVAFWCNPISGHNTLYWYLQNLGQGPELLIRYENEEAVDDSQLPKDRFSAERLKGVDSTLKIQPAELGDSAVYLCASSLARVGPDTEAFFGQGTRLTVV.

This clonotype was counted many times. This sequence joins TRBV29-1 and TRBJ2-6, with D possibly being TRBD1 (6 bases). CDR3 length: 16 residues. Germline V gene data show CDR1 as SQVTM and CDR2 as ANQGSEA. V lost 4 bases and J 0 bases, leaving 13 bases between the germline ends. The CDR3 region has the DNA TGCAGCGTTGTCGGGACACGCTCCTCTGGGGCCAACGTCCTGACTTTC. This gives the protein CSVVGTRSSGANVLTF. Supplemented by reference TRBV29-1 and TRBJ2-6, the full variable domain reads SAVISQKPSRDICQRGTSLTIQCQVDSQVTMMFWYRQQPGQSLTLIATANQGSEATYESGFVIDKFPISRPNLTFSTLTVSNMSPEDSSIYLCSVVGTRSSGANVLTFGAGSRLTVL.

The V and J genes are TRBV14 and TRBJ1-2, with D possibly matching TRBD1 (5 bases). Trimming left V 2 bases short and J 8 bases short, with 9 bases between. The CDR3 totals 12 residues. The V gene's germline CDR1 is SGHDN and CDR2 FVKESK. In DNA form, the CDR3 reads TGTGCCAGCAGCCAACCGGGGCTAGGCTACACCTTC. It translates to CASSQPGLGYTF.

This clonotype was recorded many times. The chain uses TRBV12-3 or TRBV12-4 and TRBJ2-7; TRBD1 aligns across 8 bases. There are 12 residues in the CDR3. The V gene end was trimmed by 6 bases and the J gene end by 5 bases; junction bases not matched to a gene: 3. As DNA, the CDR3 is TGTGCCAGCAGGCAGGGGGCAAACGAGCAGTACTTC. Protein: CASRQGANEQYF.